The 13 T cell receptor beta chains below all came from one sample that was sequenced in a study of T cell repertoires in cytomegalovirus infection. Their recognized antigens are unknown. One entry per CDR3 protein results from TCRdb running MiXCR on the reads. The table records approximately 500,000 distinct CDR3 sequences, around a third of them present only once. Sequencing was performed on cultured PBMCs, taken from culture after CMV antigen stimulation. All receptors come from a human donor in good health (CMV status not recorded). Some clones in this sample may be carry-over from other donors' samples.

CDR3 in amino acids: CASQQTVGVHYGYTF. The CDR3, as DNA: TGTGCCAGCCAACAAACCGTCGGGGTCCACTATGGCTACACCTTC. J is TRBJ1-2 and V is TRBV11-2; D gene ambiguous. Germline CDR1 is SGHAT and CDR2 is FQNNGV. The CDR3 covers 15 residues. Trimming removed 8 bases from V and 3 bases from J, with 19 bases in between.

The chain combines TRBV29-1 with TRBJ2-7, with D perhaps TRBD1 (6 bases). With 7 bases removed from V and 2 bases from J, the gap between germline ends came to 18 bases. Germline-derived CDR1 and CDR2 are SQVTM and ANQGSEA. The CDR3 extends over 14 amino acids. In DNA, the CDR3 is TGCAGCGCCCTGGGGGCGCAGGGGACCTACGAGCAGTACTTC. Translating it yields CSALGAQGTYEQYF.

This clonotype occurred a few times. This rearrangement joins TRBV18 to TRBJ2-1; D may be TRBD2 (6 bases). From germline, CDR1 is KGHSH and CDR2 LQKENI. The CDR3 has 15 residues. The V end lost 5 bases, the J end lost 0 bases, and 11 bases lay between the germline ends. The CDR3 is CASSLAAPSYNEQFF. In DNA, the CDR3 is TGTGCCAGCTCATTAGCGGCACCCTCCTACAATGAGCAGTTCTTC. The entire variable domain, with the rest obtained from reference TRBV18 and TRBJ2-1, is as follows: NAGVMQNPRHLVRRRGQEARLRCSPMKGHSHVYWYRQLPEEGLKFMVYLQKENIIDESGMPKERFSAEFPKEGPSILRIQQVVRGDSAAYFCASSLAAPSYNEQFFGPGTRLTVL.

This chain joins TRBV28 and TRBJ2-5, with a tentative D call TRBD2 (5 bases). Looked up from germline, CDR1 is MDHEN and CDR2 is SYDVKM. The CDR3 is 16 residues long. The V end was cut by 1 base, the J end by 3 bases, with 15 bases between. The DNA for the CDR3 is TGTGCCAGCAGTTTATCAAAGGGAGTCGGTAAAGAGACCCAGTACTTC. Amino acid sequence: CASSLSKGVGKETQYF.

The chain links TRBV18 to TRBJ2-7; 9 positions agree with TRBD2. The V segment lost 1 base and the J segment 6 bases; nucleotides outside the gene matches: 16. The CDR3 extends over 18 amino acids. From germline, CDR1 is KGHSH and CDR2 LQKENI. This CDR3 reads CASSPQGGGSGRIGEQYF. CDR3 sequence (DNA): TGTGCCAGCTCACCACAAGGGGGAGGAAGCGGGAGGATCGGCGAGCAGTACTTC.

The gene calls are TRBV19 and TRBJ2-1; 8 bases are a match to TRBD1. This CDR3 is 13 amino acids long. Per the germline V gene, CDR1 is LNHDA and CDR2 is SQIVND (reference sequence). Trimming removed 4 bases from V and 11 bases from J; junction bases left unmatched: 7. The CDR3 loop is CASSTLTGGKQFF. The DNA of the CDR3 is TGTGCCAGTAGTACCCTTACAGGGGGGAAGCAGTTCTTC.

The CDR3 spells CASSYGTLGYEQYF. The CDR3, as DNA: TGTGCCAGCAGCTACGGGACACTTGGCTACGAGCAGTACTTC. The rearrangement joins TRBV7-2 to TRBJ2-7, with D possibly TRBD1 on 6 matching bases. This CDR3 is 14 amino acids long. V lost 4 bases and J 3 bases, leaving 13 bases between the germline ends. Germline V gene lookup returns CDR1 SGHTA and CDR2 FQGNSA.

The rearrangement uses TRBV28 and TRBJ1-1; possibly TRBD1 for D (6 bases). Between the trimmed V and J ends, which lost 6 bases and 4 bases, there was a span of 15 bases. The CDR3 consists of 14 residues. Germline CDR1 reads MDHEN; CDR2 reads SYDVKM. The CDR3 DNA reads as TGTGCCAGCAGCAGGACAGTTTTGAGCACTGAAGCTTTCTTT. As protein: CASSRTVLSTEAFF.

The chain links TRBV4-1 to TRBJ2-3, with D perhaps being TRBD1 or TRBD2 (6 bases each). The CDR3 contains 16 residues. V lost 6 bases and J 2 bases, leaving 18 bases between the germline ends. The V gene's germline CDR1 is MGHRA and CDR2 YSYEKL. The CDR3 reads CASRKVGGGNTDTQYF. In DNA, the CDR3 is TGCGCCAGCAGAAAAGTCGGAGGGGGGAACACAGATACGCAGTATTTT.

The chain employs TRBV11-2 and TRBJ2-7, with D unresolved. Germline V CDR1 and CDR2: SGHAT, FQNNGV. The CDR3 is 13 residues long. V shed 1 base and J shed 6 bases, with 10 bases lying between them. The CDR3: CASSLGLSFEQYF. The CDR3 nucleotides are TGTGCCAGCAGCTTAGGATTGTCTTTCGAGCAGTACTTC.

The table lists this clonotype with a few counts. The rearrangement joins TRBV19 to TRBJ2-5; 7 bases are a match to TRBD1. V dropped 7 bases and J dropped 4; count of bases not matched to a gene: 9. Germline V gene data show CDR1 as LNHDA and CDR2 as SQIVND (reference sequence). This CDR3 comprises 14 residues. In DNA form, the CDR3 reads TGTGCCAGTAATAGGGGACAGTCCCTAGAGACCCAGTACTTC. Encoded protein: CASNRGQSLETQYF.

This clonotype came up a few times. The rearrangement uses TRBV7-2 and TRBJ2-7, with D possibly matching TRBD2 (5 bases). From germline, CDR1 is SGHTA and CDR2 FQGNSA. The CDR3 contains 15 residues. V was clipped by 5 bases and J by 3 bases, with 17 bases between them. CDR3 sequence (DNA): TGTGCCAGCAGCCTTTCGAGGGAGAAATTCTACGAGCAGTACGTC. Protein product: CASSLSREKFYEQYV.

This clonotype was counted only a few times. The CDR3 bases are TGTGCCAGCAGTGAAAGGCTCGGTCGTAACGAGCAGTACTTC. Protein: CASSERLGRNEQYF. J is TRBJ2-7 and V is TRBV25-1, with D unclear. There are 14 residues in the CDR3. Looked up from germline, CDR1 is MGHDK and CDR2 is SYGVNS. Trimming removed 2 bases at V and 5 bases at J, with 13 bases between.